The 24 T cell receptor beta chains below come from one sample, sequenced in a study of T cell responses to AZD1222 COVID-19 vaccine. TCRdb keeps only in-frame clones here, not all; method: immunoSEQ multiplex PCR. There are some 56,000 clones in the sample; 80% to 90% occur only once, and less than 15% lies in the top ten. The sample was peripheral blood, taken on day 0 of AZD1222 vaccination. Receptors originate from an adult in good health.

The J gene is TRBJ1-2, the V gene TRBV2; D gene uncertain. The CDR3 spans 14 residues. From germline, CDR1 is SNHLY and CDR2 FYNNEI. Trimming shortened V by 2 bases and J by 1 base, and 8 bases separated the two germline ends. In nucleotides, the CDR3 is TGTGCCAGCAGTGAAAGTGGCAGTAACTATGGCTACACCTTC. Translating gives CASSESGSNYGYTF.

The chain couples TRBV2 to TRBJ2-5, with TRBD2 matching 8 bases. J gave up 1 base and V 5 bases, and 6 bases lay outside the gene matches. The CDR3 runs to 15 residues. The germline V gene encodes CDR1 SNHLY and CDR2 FYNNEI. CDR3 amino acids: CASSPALAGQETQYF. In nucleotides, the CDR3 is TGTGCCAGCAGTCCGGCGCTAGCGGGCCAAGAGACCCAGTACTTC.

J is TRBJ2-5 and V is TRBV19, with 9 bases matching TRBD2. From germline, CDR1 is LNHDA and CDR2 SQIVND (reference sequence). The junction had 7 bases not matched to a gene; V was cut back by 1 base and J by 1 base. This CDR3 has 17 residues. The CDR3 sequence: CASSIAGRAGGQETQYF. The CDR3 coding sequence is TGTGCCAGTAGTATAGCGGGCCGAGCGGGGGGCCAAGAGACCCAGTACTTC.

This sequence joins TRBV28 and TRBJ2-7, with 10 bases aligning to TRBD1. Losses at the gene ends were 3 bases for V and 1 base for J; bases not matched to a gene: 9. Germline V lookup: CDR1 MDHEN, CDR2 SYDVKM. This CDR3 is built from 17 residues. The CDR3 DNA is TGTGCCAGCAGTTTTGGGCTACCGGGACAGGGGTCCTACGAGCAGTACTTC. Protein: CASSFGLPGQGSYEQYF.

The chain couples TRBV19 to TRBJ2-7; 7 bases line up with TRBD2. The CDR3 sequence is 14 residues long. Germline V gene sequence: CDR1 LNHDA, CDR2 SQIVND (reference sequence). V lost 6 bases, J lost 3 bases, and 8 bases stayed unmatched. For the CDR3, the DNA is TGTGCCAGTAGCAGTCGGGGGGTTGGCTACGAGCAGTACTTC. Translating gives CASSSRGVGYEQYF. The full variable domain, in which reference TRBV19 and TRBJ2-7 provide the parts outside the CDR3, is DGGITQSPKYLFRKEGQNVTLSCEQNLNHDAMYWYRQDPGQGLRLIYYSQIVNDFQKGDIAEGYSVSREKKESFPLTVTSAQKNPTAFYLCASSSRGVGYEQYFGPGTRLTVT.

This sequence joins TRBV6-1 and TRBJ1-1; 9 bases align to TRBD1. The CDR3 covers 16 residues. Trimming at V came to 4 bases and at J to 7 bases, leaving 13 bases not matched to a gene. Per the germline V gene, CDR1 is MNHNS and CDR2 is SASEGT. The CDR3 region has the DNA TGTGCCAGCAGTGTAAAGTGGGACAGGGAAGTTAATGAAGCTTTCTTT. It encodes CASSVKWDREVNEAFF.

The V call is TRBV30, the J call TRBJ2-7; D gene unclear. Trimming left V 2 bases short and J 3 bases short, with 14 bases between. This CDR3 is 14 amino acids long. Germline assignment: CDR1 GTSNPN and CDR2 SVGIG (reference sequence). The DNA of the CDR3 is TGTGCCTGGAGTCTCCGGACGGGTTTCTACGAGCAGTACTTC. Its translation: CAWSLRTGFYEQYF.

The CDR3 is CASSQDDTSYEQYF. CDR3 nucleotides: TGTGCCAGCAGCCAAGACGACACCTCCTACGAGCAGTACTTC. J is TRBJ2-7 and V is TRBV14; D remains unclear. Germline CDR1 and CDR2: SGHDN and FVKESK. The ends were cut back, 0 bases at V and 0 bases at J, with 6 bases in the middle. This CDR3 spans 14 amino acids. Full variable domain (missing parts from reference TRBV14 and TRBJ2-7): EAGVTQFPSHSVIEKGQTVTLRCDPISGHDNLYWYRRVMGKEIKFLLHFVKESKQDESGMPNNRFLAERTGGTYSTLKVQPAELEDSGVYFCASSQDDTSYEQYFGPGTRLTVT.

The chain links TRBV15 to TRBJ1-3; D is unclear. The CDR3 consists of 15 residues. V was cut by 1 base and J by 4 bases, with 11 bases left in between. Germline V gene data show CDR1 as LNHNV and CDR2 as YYDKDF (reference sequence). The CDR3 DNA follows: TGTGCCACCAGCAGAGCCGGTGGGGAAGGAAACACCATATATTTT. The encoded protein is CATSRAGGEGNTIYF.

The chain has TRBV19 and TRBJ1-4; TRBD1 might be the D (5 bases). This CDR3 has 13 residues. Germline CDR1 is LNHDA and CDR2 is SQIVND (reference sequence). Trimming pared 4 bases from V and 4 bases from J, leaving 7 bases between. CDR3 region: CASSRQLNEKLFF. DNA for the CDR3: TGTGCCAGTAGTAGACAGCTTAATGAAAAACTGTTTTTT.

The chain links TRBV5-6 to TRBJ2-6; D ambiguous. The V and J ends lost 4 bases and 3 bases respectively, with 11 bases between them. There are 15 residues in the CDR3. Germline CDR1 and CDR2: SGHDT and YYEEEE. CDR3 protein: CASSVKWVGANVLTF. The DNA for the CDR3 is TGTGCCAGCAGCGTCAAGTGGGTTGGGGCCAACGTCCTGACTTTC.

The genes are TRBV19 and TRBJ1-3, with D unresolved. CDR3 length: 13 residues. Trimming pared 4 bases from V and 7 bases from J, leaving 11 bases between. CDR1 and CDR2 (germline): LNHDA, SQIVND (reference sequence). The CDR3 DNA reads as TGTGCCAGTAGTACAAATTTGCCCAACACCATATATTTT. The encoded protein is CASSTNLPNTIYF.

In this sample, this clone turned up a few times. The chain has TRBV28 and TRBJ1-2, with D perhaps matching TRBD1 (5 bases). The germline CDR1 and CDR2 sequences are MDHEN and SYDVKM. V lost 7 bases and J lost 6, with 18 bases in between. There are 14 residues in the CDR3. The CDR3 protein is CASTTLRGRDGYTF. The CDR3 coding sequence is TGTGCCAGCACAACCTTAAGGGGTCGCGATGGCTACACCTTC.

The chain is built from TRBV6-2 or TRBV6-3 and TRBJ2-2, with 9 bases lining up with TRBD1. Trimming cost V 2 bases and J 1 base; bases outside gene matches: 5. The germline gives CDR1 MNHEY, CDR2 SVGEGT. The CDR3 has 17 amino acids. The CDR3, as DNA: TGTGCCAGCAGTTACCAACCGGGACAGGGGAACACCGGGGAGCTGTTTTTT. As protein: CASSYQPGQGNTGELFF.

V gene TRBV3-1 (or the pseudogene TRBV3-2) combines with J gene TRBJ2-1; D might be TRBD2 (6 bases). V gave up 1 base and J gave up 6 bases, with 13 bases separating them. CDR1 is LGHDT, CDR2 YNNKEL, per germline (reference sequence). The CDR3 loop spans 15 amino acids. The CDR3 sequence: CASSQGNRGSNEQFF. DNA of the CDR3: TGTGCCAGCAGCCAAGGAAATCGGGGGTCCAATGAGCAGTTCTTC.

The V and J genes are TRBV4-1 and TRBJ2-3, with 11 nucleotides matching TRBD2. The J segment lost 3 bases and the V segment lost 0 bases, leaving 11 bases of the junction unmatched. Germline CDR1 reads MGHRA; CDR2 reads YSYEKL. The CDR3 has 19 amino acids. CDR3 nucleotide sequence: TGCGCCAGCAGCCAAGATTATAGGGCTAGCGGGGGGAAAACAGATACGCAGTATTTT. The encoded protein is CASSQDYRASGGKTDTQYF.

The rearrangement links TRBV27 to TRBJ1-1; 7 nucleotides agree with TRBD1. Germline CDR1 MNHEY, CDR2 SMNVEV (reference sequence). V was clipped by 5 bases and J by 1 base; unmatched bases: 1. CDR3 length: 13 residues. The CDR3 DNA reads as TGTGCCAGCAGTGACAGGGAGAACACTGAAGCTTTCTTT. This gives the protein CASSDRENTEAFF.

V and J are TRBV7-3 and TRBJ1-2; unclear D gene. This CDR3 is built from 17 residues. Germline V gene lookup returns CDR1 SGHTA and CDR2 FQGTGA. V was trimmed by 5 bases and J by 5 bases, leaving 24 bases between them. The CDR3 here is CASSLCLILVLSYGYTF. The CDR3 nucleotides are TGTGCCAGCAGCCTATGCCTAATCTTGGTACTGTCATATGGCTACACCTTC. The whole variable domain, remainder taken from reference TRBV7-3 and TRBJ1-2, is GAGVSQTPSNKVTEKGKYVELRCDPISGHTALYWYRQSLGQGPEFLIYFQGTGAADDSGLPNDRFFAVRPEGSVSTLKIQRTERGDSAVYLCASSLCLILVLSYGYTFGSGTRLTVV.

CDR3 protein: CASSDPGQPNNEQFF. The CDR3 DNA sequence: TGTGCCAGCAGTGACCCTGGACAACCGAACAATGAGCAGTTCTTC. The gene calls are TRBV2 and TRBJ2-1; D perhaps matches TRBD1 (5 bases). V was trimmed by 3 bases and J by 5 bases, leaving 14 bases between them. The CDR3 runs to 15 residues. Germline V gene sequence: CDR1 SNHLY, CDR2 FYNNEI.

In DNA, the CDR3 is TGTGCCAGCAGCTCCACAGGGGGCGCACCGTTTTTT. It yields the protein CASSSTGGAPFF. The chain links TRBV7-9 to TRBJ1-4; 9 bases map to TRBD1. The CDR3 totals 12 residues. Germline V gene sequence: CDR1 SEHNR, CDR2 FQNEAQ (reference sequence). Trimming at V came to 4 bases and at J to 16 bases, leaving 7 bases not matched to a gene.

The chain links TRBV20-1 to TRBJ1-2, with a weak D call TRBD1 (5 bases). This CDR3 spans 11 amino acids. Germline assignment: CDR1 DFQATT and CDR2 SNEGSKA (reference sequence). Trimming stripped 1 base from V and 10 bases from J, with 10 bases between. CDR3 amino acids: CSARVAGTYTF. In nucleotides, the CDR3 is TGCAGTGCTAGAGTCGCCGGGACCTACACCTTC.

The V gene is TRBV11-2, the J gene TRBJ2-7; D could derive from TRBD1 or TRBD2 (5 bases each). The germline V and J ends were trimmed by 1 base and 2 bases, with 12 bases remaining between them. The CDR3 totals 15 residues. The germline V gene encodes CDR1 SGHAT and CDR2 FQNNGV. The CDR3 sequence: CASSLGDGPTYEQYF. The CDR3 DNA is TGTGCCAGCAGCTTAGGGGACGGACCTACCTACGAGCAGTACTTC.

This clone has just one count. The V call is TRBV2, the J call TRBJ2-3; tentatively, D is TRBD2 (5 bases). Trimming stripped 3 bases from V and 3 bases from J, with 7 bases between. Germline-derived CDR1 and CDR2 are SNHLY and FYNNEI. CDR3 length: 13 residues. CDR3 amino acids: CASSDTRTDTQYF. Written as DNA, the CDR3 is TGTGCCAGCAGTGACACTAGGACAGATACGCAGTATTTT.

As DNA, the CDR3 is TGTGCCAGTAGTATAACCCAGGGCTCCTACCAAGAGACCCAGTACTTC. Translating gives CASSITQGSYQETQYF. The chain uses TRBV19 and TRBJ2-5; D possibly corresponds to TRBD1 (5 bases). In germline, CDR1 is LNHDA, CDR2 SQIVND (reference sequence). The CDR3 loop spans 16 amino acids. Trimming removed 2 bases from V and 0 bases from J, with 13 bases in between.